Detailed here is one TCR beta chain. The antigen remains undetermined. The sample originates from a study of T cell responses to AZD1222 COVID-19 vaccine. Study information: Both about-4-week and about-12-week second-dose recipients were combined. Study-level findings and limits: Clonal diversity was possibly underestimated, and the donors were mostly white British, with more females.

Sequencing was performed with immunoSEQ multiplex PCR; in TCRdb, only in-frame clones are kept and a portion is missing. The top ten hold over 5.5% of the sample, which has 95,000 to 150,000 clones, 70% to 90% seen once. CDR3 length: 19 amino acids. The germline gives CDR1 SEHNR, CDR2 FQNEAQ (reference sequence). V was clipped by 5 bases and J by 8 bases, with 30 bases between them. The receptor was isolated from an adult in good health. The material was peripheral blood, obtained on day 0 of AZD1222 vaccination. This chain links TRBV7-9 with TRBJ2-2, with D possibly TRBD2 on 7 matching bases. The CDR3 region is CASSRSPPMWGGREGELFF. Written as DNA, the CDR3 is TGTGCCAGCAGCCGCAGCCCCCCTATGTGGGGGGGCCGGGAGGGGGAGCTGTTTTTT.